The 5 T cell receptor beta chains below come from one sample, sequenced in a study of blood T cell repertoires in COVID-19. Measured with immunoSEQ multiplex PCR; TCRdb has only the in-frame clones, and not every one. The table records a few hundred thousand clones, 70% to 85% of them present only once. Sequenced input: PBMCs or T cells enriched from blood (not recorded which). The receptors were gathered from a woman aged 40 to 55 with acute COVID-19.

This chain links TRBV6-1 with TRBJ1-2, with a tentative D call TRBD1 (5 bases). V was clipped by 0 bases and J by 3 bases, with 8 bases between them. CDR1 and CDR2 from the germline V gene are MNHNS and SASEGT. The CDR3 contains 14 residues. The CDR3 region is CASSEARGYYGYTF. CDR3 sequence (DNA): TGTGCCAGCAGTGAAGCGCGGGGGTACTATGGCTACACCTTC.

The chain couples TRBV3-1 (or the pseudogene TRBV3-2) to TRBJ1-2; TRBD1 might be the D (5 bases). From germline, CDR1 is LGHDT and CDR2 YNNKEL (reference sequence). The CDR3 is 11 residues long. The V gene lost 7 bases and the J gene lost 4 bases, with 7 bases spanning the gap. The CDR3 DNA reads TGTGCCAGCACAGGGATCTATGGCTACACCTTC. Protein: CASTGIYGYTF.

In the case of this clone: The junction differs from germline at one of its ends, possibly a read error. The gene calls are TRBV5-1 and TRBJ1-2; unclear D gene. This CDR3 is 13 amino acids long. The germline CDR1 and CDR2 sequences are SGHRS and YFSETQ. Here the CDR3 DNA reads TGCGCCAGCAGCTTGGATGCTAACTATGGCTACACCTTT. Encoded protein: CASSLDANYGYTF.

This chain joins TRBV10-3 and TRBJ2-1; 11 nucleotides align to TRBD2. Trimming took 6 bases from V and 7 from J; bases not matched to a gene: 14. The CDR3 is 17 amino acids. Germline V CDR1 and CDR2: ENHRY, SYGVKD. The CDR3 nucleotides read TGTGCCATCAGCGGGGGGTATAGCGGGAGGGCCGGGAATGAGCAGTTCTTC. Translating it yields CAISGGYSGRAGNEQFF.

The sample holds a few counts of this clone. V gene TRBV28 combines with J gene TRBJ2-1; 11 positions agree with TRBD1. V was pared by 7 bases and J by 9 bases, with 5 bases of the junction left unmatched. CDR3 length: 13 residues. Looked up from germline, CDR1 is MDHEN and CDR2 is SYDVKM. The CDR3 is CASKRTGGLEQFF. The CDR3 bases are TGTGCCAGCAAAAGGACAGGGGGCCTTGAGCAGTTCTTC.